The clone carrying this T cell receptor (beta chain) has only a few counts. Its antigen is unidentified. The data were obtained in a study of T-cell reconstitution after alpha-beta-depleted transplantation in children. Findings and limits, study-wide: Newly produced T cells mostly accounted for T-cell counts and diversity one year post-transplant. Recipient T cells and thymic progenitors that survived were the source of the high TCRbeta diversity seen at day 60 in some patients. The origin of alpha-beta T cells about two months after transplant was reportedly several hundred expanded graft clones.

This CDR3 spans 17 amino acids. Trimming cost V 3 bases and J 2 bases; bases outside gene matches: 5. Germline V gene lookup returns CDR1 ENHRY and CDR2 SYGVKD. Using unique molecular identifiers, the investigators prepared the TCRbeta library. TCRdb re-called the PCR reads through MiXCR, storing one row per CDR3 protein. The sample carries some 600,000 distinct CDR3 sequences, 10% to 15% recorded once. The gene calls are TRBV10-3 and TRBJ2-5; 14 positions agree with TRBD2. This specimen consisted of PBMCs, mostly from graft donor cells, obtained 360 days after TCRalphabeta/CD19-depleted stem cell transplant. The receptor was isolated from a male patient aged 5 to 17 who had a stem cell transplant for acute myeloid leukemia, so the T cells may come from the graft donor. CDR3 region: CAISDGTSGRGQETQYF. Here the CDR3 DNA reads TGTGCCATCAGTGACGGGACTAGCGGGAGAGGGCAAGAGACCCAGTACTTC.